This T cell receptor (beta chain) was sequenced for a study of shared clonotypes between healthy human individuals. Looked up from germline, CDR1 is MNHNS and CDR2 is SASEGT. This CDR3 has 15 amino acids. V lost 4 bases and J 9 bases, leaving 19 bases between the germline ends. As for this clone: Antigen unknown.

Regarding the study as a whole: For naive CD4 cells, approximately 4.8% of clonotypes were shared across a handful of donors.

Assay: immunoSEQ multiplex PCR; the TCRdb copy retains only in-frame clones and omits some. The profile shows 1,100,000 or so clones, 75% to 85% of them singletons. This receptor was identified in a man aged 18 to 35 in good health. Some clones in this sample may be carry-over from other donors' samples. The gene calls are TRBV6-1 and TRBJ2-1; TRBD2 is a possible D gene (5 bases). Sequencing used memory CD4+ T cells from PBMCs. Subset in this sample: CD45RA-negative fraction. The CDR3 region has the DNA TGTGCCAGCAGTGTGCAGGACTCGTGGTTGGGTGAGCAGTTCTTC. Translating gives CASSVQDSWLGEQFF.